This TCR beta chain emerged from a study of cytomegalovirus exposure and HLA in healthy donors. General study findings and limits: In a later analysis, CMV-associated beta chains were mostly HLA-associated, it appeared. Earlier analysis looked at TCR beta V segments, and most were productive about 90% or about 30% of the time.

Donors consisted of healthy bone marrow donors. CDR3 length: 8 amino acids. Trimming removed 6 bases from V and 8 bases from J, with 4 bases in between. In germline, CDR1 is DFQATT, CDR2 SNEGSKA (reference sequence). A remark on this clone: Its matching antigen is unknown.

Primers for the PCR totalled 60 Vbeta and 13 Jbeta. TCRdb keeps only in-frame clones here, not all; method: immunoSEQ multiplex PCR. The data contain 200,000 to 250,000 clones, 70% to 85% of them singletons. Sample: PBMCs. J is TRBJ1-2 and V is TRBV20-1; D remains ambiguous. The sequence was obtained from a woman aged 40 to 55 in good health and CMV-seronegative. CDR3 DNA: TGCAGTGCCCAGGGCTACACCTTC. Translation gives CSAQGYTF.